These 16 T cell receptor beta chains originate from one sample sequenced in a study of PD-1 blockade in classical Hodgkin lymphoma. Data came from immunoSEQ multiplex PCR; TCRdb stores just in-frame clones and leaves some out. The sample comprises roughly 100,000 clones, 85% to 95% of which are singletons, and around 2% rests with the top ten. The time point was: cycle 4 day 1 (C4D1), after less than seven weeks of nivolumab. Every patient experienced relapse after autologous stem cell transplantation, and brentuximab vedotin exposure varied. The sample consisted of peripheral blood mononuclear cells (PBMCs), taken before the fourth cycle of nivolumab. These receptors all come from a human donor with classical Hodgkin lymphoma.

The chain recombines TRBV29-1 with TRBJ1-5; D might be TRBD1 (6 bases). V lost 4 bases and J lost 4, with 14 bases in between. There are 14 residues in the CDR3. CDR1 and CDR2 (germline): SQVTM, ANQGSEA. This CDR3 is CSVAASGVNQPQHF. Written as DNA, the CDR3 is TGCAGCGTTGCTGCGTCAGGGGTGAATCAGCCCCAGCATTTT.

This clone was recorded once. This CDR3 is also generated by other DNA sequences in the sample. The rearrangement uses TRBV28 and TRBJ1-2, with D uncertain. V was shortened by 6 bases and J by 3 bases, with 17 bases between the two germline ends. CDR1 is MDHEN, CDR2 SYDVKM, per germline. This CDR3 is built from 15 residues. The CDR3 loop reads CASSPRATVYYGYTF. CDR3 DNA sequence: TGTGCCAGCAGCCCGAGGGCGACCGTTTACTATGGCTACACCTTC.

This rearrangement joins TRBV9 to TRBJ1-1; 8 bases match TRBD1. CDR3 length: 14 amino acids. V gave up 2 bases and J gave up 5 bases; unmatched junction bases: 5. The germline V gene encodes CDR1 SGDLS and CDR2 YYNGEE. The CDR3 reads CASSVTDRGTEAFF. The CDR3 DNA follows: TGTGCCAGCAGCGTCACCGACAGGGGTACTGAAGCTTTCTTT.

Here the CDR3 DNA reads TGTGCCAGCAGCTTAGCGGCTGGCGGCTACGAGCAGTACTTC. The encoded protein is CASSLAAGGYEQYF. The chain combines TRBV7-6 with TRBJ2-7; no clear D gene. Germline lookup yields CDR1 SGHVS and CDR2 FNYEAQ. V gave up 0 bases and J gave up 3 bases, with 9 bases separating them. The CDR3 is made up of 14 amino acids.

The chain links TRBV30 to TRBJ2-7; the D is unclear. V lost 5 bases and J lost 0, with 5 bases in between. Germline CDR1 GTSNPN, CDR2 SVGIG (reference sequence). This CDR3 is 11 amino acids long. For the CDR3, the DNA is TGTGCCTGGGGGTACTCCTACGAGCAGTACTTC. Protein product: CAWGYSYEQYF.

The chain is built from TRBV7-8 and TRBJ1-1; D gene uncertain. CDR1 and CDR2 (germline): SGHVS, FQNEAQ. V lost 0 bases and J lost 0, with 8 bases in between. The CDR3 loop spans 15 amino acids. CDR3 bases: TGTGCCAGCAGCTTAGCAGGCAGCTTGAACACTGAAGCTTTCTTT. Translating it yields CASSLAGSLNTEAFF.

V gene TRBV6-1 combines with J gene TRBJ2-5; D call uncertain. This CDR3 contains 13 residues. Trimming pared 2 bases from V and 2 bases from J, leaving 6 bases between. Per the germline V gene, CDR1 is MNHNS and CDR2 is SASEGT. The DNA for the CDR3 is TGTGCCAGCAGTGAACAACCTCAAGAGACCCAGTACTTC. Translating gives CASSEQPQETQYF.

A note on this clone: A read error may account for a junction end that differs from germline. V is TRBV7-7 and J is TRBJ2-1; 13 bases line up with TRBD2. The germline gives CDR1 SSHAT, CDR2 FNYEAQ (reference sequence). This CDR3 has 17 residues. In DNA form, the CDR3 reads TGTGCTAGCAGCAAGGGACTAGCGGGACCGTCCTACAATGAGCAGTTCTTC. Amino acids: CASSKGLAGPSYNEQFF.

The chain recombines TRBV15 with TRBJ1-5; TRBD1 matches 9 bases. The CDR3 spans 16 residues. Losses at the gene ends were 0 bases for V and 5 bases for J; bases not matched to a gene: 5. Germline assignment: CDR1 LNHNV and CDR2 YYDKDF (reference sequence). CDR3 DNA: TGTGCCACCAGCAGAGACGGACAGGGGCGTTATCAGCCCCAGCATTTT. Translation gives CATSRDGQGRYQPQHF. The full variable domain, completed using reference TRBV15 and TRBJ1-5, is DAMVIQNPRYQVTQFGKPVTLSCSQTLNHNVMYWYQQKSSQAPKLLFHYYDKDFNNEADTPDNFQSRRPNTSFCFLDIRSPGLGDTAMYLCATSRDGQGRYQPQHFGDGTRLSIL.

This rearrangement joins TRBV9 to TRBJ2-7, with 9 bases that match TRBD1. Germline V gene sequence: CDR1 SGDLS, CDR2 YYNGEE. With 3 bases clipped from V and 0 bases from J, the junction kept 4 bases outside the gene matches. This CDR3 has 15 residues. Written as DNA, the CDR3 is TGTGCCAGCAGCGGTGGACAGGGGAGCTCCTACGAGCAGTACTTC. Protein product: CASSGGQGSSYEQYF.

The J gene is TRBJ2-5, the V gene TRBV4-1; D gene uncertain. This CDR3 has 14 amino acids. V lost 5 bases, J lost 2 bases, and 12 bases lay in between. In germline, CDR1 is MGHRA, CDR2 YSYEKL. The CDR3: CASSSNWGQETQYF. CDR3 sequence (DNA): TGCGCCAGCAGCTCCAACTGGGGTCAAGAGACCCAGTACTTC.

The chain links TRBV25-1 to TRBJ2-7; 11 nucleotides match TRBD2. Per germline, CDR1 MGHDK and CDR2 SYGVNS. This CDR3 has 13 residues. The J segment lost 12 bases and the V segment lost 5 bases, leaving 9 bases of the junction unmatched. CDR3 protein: CASSNPGLAVRYF. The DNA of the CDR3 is TGTGCCAGCAGTAACCCGGGACTAGCGGTTCGGTACTTC.

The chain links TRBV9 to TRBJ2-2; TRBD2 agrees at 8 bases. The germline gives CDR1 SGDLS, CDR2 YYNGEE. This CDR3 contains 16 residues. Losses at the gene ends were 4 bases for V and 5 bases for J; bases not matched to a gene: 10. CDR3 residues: CASSLDSGIETGELFF. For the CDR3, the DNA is TGTGCCAGCAGCTTAGATAGCGGGATTGAAACCGGGGAGCTGTTTTTT.

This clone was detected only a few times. CDR3 protein: CASSESGAYEQYF. In DNA, the CDR3 is TGTGCCAGCAGTGAATCCGGGGCCTACGAGCAGTACTTC. The J gene is TRBJ2-7, the V gene TRBV28; D is possibly TRBD2 (5 bases). Germline V lookup: CDR1 MDHEN, CDR2 SYDVKM. This CDR3 contains 13 residues. Trimming stripped 5 bases from V and 2 bases from J, with 10 bases between.

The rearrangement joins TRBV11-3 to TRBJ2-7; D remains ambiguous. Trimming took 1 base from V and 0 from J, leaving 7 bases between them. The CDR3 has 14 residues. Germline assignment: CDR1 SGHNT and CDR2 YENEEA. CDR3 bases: TGTGCCAGCAGCTTAGGGAGCAGCTCCTACGAGCAGTACTTC. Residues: CASSLGSSSYEQYF.

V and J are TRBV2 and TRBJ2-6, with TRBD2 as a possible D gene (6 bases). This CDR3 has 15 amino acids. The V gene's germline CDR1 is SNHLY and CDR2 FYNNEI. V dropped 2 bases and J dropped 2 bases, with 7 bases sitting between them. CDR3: CASSEWEAGANVLTF. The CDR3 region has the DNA TGTGCCAGCAGTGAATGGGAGGCTGGGGCCAACGTCCTGACTTTC. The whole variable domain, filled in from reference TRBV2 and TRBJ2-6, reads EPEVTQTPSHQVTQMGQEVILRCVPISNHLYFYWYRQILGQKVEFLVSFYNNEISEKSEIFDDQFSVERPDGSNFTLKIRSTKLEDSAMYFCASSEWEAGANVLTFGAGSRLTVL.